A selection of T cell receptor beta chains follows, all from one sample in a study of blood T cells in healthy people across ages. TCRdb passed the 5' RACE reads through MiXCR, listing each CDR3 protein once. The sample lists more than 650,000 distinct CDR3 sequences; about 55% were seen once. The sequencing sample was made of blood. These receptors were obtained from a man older than 75 in good health. CDR3s include the opening cysteine and the closing phenylalanine or tryptophan. Each record gives: V gene, J gene, D gene, clone size, CDR3 DNA, CDR3 protein. D genes are given only for firm matches. The size of a clone is reported for some rows only, either as once, few or many, or as a class for expanded clones.

TRBV7-2	TRBJ2-3	TRBD2	-	TGTGCCAGCAGCCGGACTAGCGGGGGAGATACGCAGTATTTT	CASSRTSGGDTQYF
TRBV7-2	TRBJ2-2	TRBD2	-	TGTGCCAGCAGCTTAGGTCGTCGGACTAGCGGGAGGGCCCTTGTCGGGGAGCTGTTTTTT	CASSLGRRTSGRALVGELFF
TRBV12-3/TRBV12-4	TRBJ1-6	-	-	TGTGCCAGCAGTTCCCCCCAGAATTCACCCCTCCACTTT	CASSSPQNSPLHF
TRBV20-1	TRBJ2-5	TRBD2	once	TGCAGTGCTAGGAGAAGGGGAAGCGCGGGGGTGCCAAGACGAGAGACCCAGTACTTC	CSARRRGSAGVPRRETQYF
TRBV4-2	TRBJ2-7	-	-	TGTGCCAGCAGCCAAGGGAGGGCTAACAATGAGCAGTACTTC	CASSQGRANNEQYF
TRBV5-1	TRBJ2-6	-	-	TGCGCCAGCAGCTCTACTAGGAGCTCTGGGGCCAACGTCCTGACTTTC	CASSSTRSSGANVLTF
TRBV20-1	TRBJ2-7	-	-	TGCAGTGCTAGAGATCACCTAGGCGCTAACCCCTACGAGCAGTACTTC	CSARDHLGANPYEQYF
TRBV2	TRBJ2-5	TRBD1	-	TGTGCCAGCAGTGACAGGGGGAGTGAGCAGTACTTC	CASSDRGSEQYF
TRBV27	TRBJ2-7	-	few	TGTGCCAGCAGTTTAAAGGGGGTAGGGTACGAGCAGTACTTC	CASSLKGVGYEQYF
TRBV9	TRBJ2-7	TRBD2	few	TGTGCCAGCAGCTTTGCTCTAGCGGGAGTTGGAAACGAGCAGTACTTC	CASSFALAGVGNEQYF
TRBV24-1	TRBJ2-1	-	-	TGTGCCACCAGTGAAACGACCCGCAATGAGCAGTTCTTC	CATSETTRNEQFF
TRBV6-6	TRBJ2-7	TRBD2	-	TGTGCCACCGGGGGGCAGCGGGAGGTTTACAATGAGCAGTACTTC	CATGGQREVYNEQYF
TRBV20-1	TRBJ2-7	-	-	TGCAGTGGACGGGACATCTCCTACGAGCAGTACTTC	CSGRDISYEQYF
TRBV20-1	TRBJ2-7	TRBD2	-	TGCAGTGCGCCGACCCACGCGGGAGTGATTCCCGAGCAGTACTTC	CSAPTHAGVIPEQYF
TRBV20-1	TRBJ2-7	-	-	TGCAGTGCACCACAGCCGGGAGAGCAGTACTTC	CSAPQPGEQYF
TRBV5-1	TRBJ2-7	TRBD1	-	TGCGCCAGCAGCAGAACGACAGGGGGTTCCTACGAGCAGTACTTC	CASSRTTGGSYEQYF
TRBV9	TRBJ2-1	-	few	TGTGCCAGCAGCTTCAAACTGGAGGGTGGGCGCTACAATGAGCAGTTCTTC	CASSFKLEGGRYNEQFF
TRBV6-6	TRBJ2-1	TRBD1	-	TGTGCCAGCAGTTCGCTCGGACAGGGGGCTGGGCAGTTCTTC	CASSSLGQGAGQFF
TRBV4-2	TRBJ1-1	-	-	TGTGCCAGCAGCCAGAGCGGGACCCGGGGAGCGAACACTGAAGCTTTCTTT	CASSQSGTRGANTEAFF
TRBV5-5	TRBJ2-3	-	-	TGTGCCAGCAGCGTCCCCGTGAGCACAGATACGCAGTATTTT	CASSVPVSTDTQYF
TRBV7-2	TRBJ1-4	TRBD1	-	TGTGCCAGCAGCTTCGGGACAGGAGGCGAAAAACTGTTTTTT	CASSFGTGGEKLFF
TRBV28	TRBJ1-1	-	-	TGTGCCAGCAGCCCTGGGGGTGGGTGGAACACTGAAGCTTTCTTT	CASSPGGGWNTEAFF
TRBV20-1	TRBJ2-7	-	few	TGCAGTGCTGGACCCCGGAACAGGGTAACCCACGAGCAGTACTTC	CSAGPRNRVTHEQYF
TRBV27	TRBJ2-5	-	few	TGTGCCAGCAGTTTAGGGCTAGGGGTGCAAGAGACCCAGTACTTC	CASSLGLGVQETQYF
TRBV7-2	TRBJ1-1	-	many	TGTGCCAGCAGCTTAGAAAGCAGGGTTGAAGCTTTCTTT	CASSLESRVEAFF
TRBV20-1	TRBJ2-2	TRBD1	once	TGCAGTGCTGTGACAGGGAAGGCCGGGGAGCTGTTTTTT	CSAVTGKAGELFF
TRBV29-1	TRBJ2-2	-	many	TGCAGCGCTGGGAAGGGGAGTGACACCGGGGAGCTGTTTTTT	CSAGKGSDTGELFF
TRBV24-1	TRBJ2-1	TRBD2	once	TGTGCCACCAGTGTGGGCTCGTCTAGCGGGAGGATTGAGCAGTTCTTC	CATSVGSSSGRIEQFF
TRBV15	TRBJ2-7	TRBD2	-	TGTGCCACCAGCAGGACTAGCGGGCAGAGGGAGCAGTACTTC	CATSRTSGQREQYF
TRBV24-1	TRBJ2-7	-	-	TGTGCCACCAGTGATTTAAGGATTCCCTACGAGCAGTACTTC	CATSDLRIPYEQYF
TRBV12-3/TRBV12-4	TRBJ2-1	TRBD2	once	TGTGCCAGCAGTTCTGAGCGGGGGCCCTCCTACAATGAGCAGTTCTTC	CASSSERGPSYNEQFF
TRBV6-2/TRBV6-3	TRBJ2-7	-	many	TGTGCCAGCCAGGCGGGGATCTACGAGCAGTACTTC	CASQAGIYEQYF
TRBV2	TRBJ1-6	-	-	TGTGCCAGCAGTGAGAGAAGCGGCTCACCCCTCCACTTT	CASSERSGSPLHF
TRBV7-2	TRBJ1-1	-	-	TGTGCCAGCAGCCAACAGGGAAAAGCTTTCTTT	CASSQQGKAFF
TRBV20-1	TRBJ2-5	TRBD1	few	TGCACCATAGGGGGCCTCCCATCCCAAGAGACCCAGTACTTC	CTIGGLPSQETQYF
TRBV12-3/TRBV12-4	TRBJ2-2	-	-	TGTGCCAGCAGGGGGGGACACCCCACCGGGGAGCTGTTTTTT	CASRGGHPTGELFF
TRBV5-1	TRBJ2-3	TRBD2	-	TGCGCCAGCAGCCCGAGGACTAGCGGAAACAGATACGCGTATTTT	CASSPRTSGNRYAYF
TRBV18	TRBJ2-7	-	-	TGTGCCAGCTCACCATACCTAGCCGATGAGCAGTACTTC	CASSPYLADEQYF
TRBV27	TRBJ1-5	-	-	TGTGCCAGCAGTTTATCGAAGGTGGGGAGAATGCCCCAGCATTTT	CASSLSKVGRMPQHF
TRBV2	TRBJ2-7	TRBD2	-	TGTGCCAGCCACATGGGACTAGCGGGAGGGGTCGAGCAGTACTTC	CASHMGLAGGVEQYF
TRBV20-1	TRBJ2-1	TRBD1	-	TGCAGTGCTCGACAGGGGGCGCTTCCCAATGAGCAGTTCTTC	CSARQGALPNEQFF